This TCR beta chain emerged from a study of blood T cell repertoires in COVID-19. At the level of the study: Sites in the United States, Italy and Spain provided acute and convalescent COVID-19 samples. T cells, B-cell-depleted T cells, or PBMCs supplied cDNA or gDNA.

Original processing notes: Scientists estimated how many nucleated cells there were by amplifying reference gene primers. The assay was immunoSEQ multiplex PCR, and TCRdb's table has in-frame clones only and misses some. V, J and clone size were drawn from that table, and D and trimming were deduced from the DNA. The repertoire consists of about 200,000 clones, with around three quarters occurring once and the leading ten covering roughly 6%. CDR1 is KGHSH, CDR2 LQKENI, per germline. The V gene end was trimmed by 3 bases and the J gene end by 2 bases; junction bases not matched to a gene: 6. This CDR3 contains 15 residues.

This chain joins TRBV18 and TRBJ2-5; 7 bases map to TRBD1. Sequenced sample: peripheral blood. This TCR was sampled from a woman aged 70-85 years with acute or convalescent COVID-19. The CDR3 sequence is CASSPRDSIQETQYF. CDR3 sequence (DNA): TGTGCCAGCTCACCCCGGGACAGCATACAAGAGACCCAGTACTTC.